These 7 T cell receptor beta chains share one sample of origin, sequenced in a study of blood T cells in healthy people across ages. It was with a sample-barcoded 5' primer and a J-beta primer mix that a second PCR of roughly 7 to 12 cycles was run. Each CDR3 protein is one row after TCRdb ran MiXCR on the 5' RACE reads. Of 650,000 to 1,000,000 distinct CDR3 sequences in the sample, under 40% were seen once. Sequenced sample: blood. The receptors stem from a man younger than 30 in good health.

This clonotype occurred many times. The chain combines TRBV7-2 with TRBJ2-5; 8 bases agree with TRBD2. This CDR3 is 14 amino acids long. Germline V gene lookup returns CDR1 SGHTA and CDR2 FQGNSA. V shed 7 bases and J 5 bases; nucleotides not matched to a gene: 9. The CDR3 is CASNIGGAVETQYF. In DNA form, the CDR3 reads TGTGCCAGCAACATCGGGGGGGCCGTTGAGACCCAGTACTTC.

On this clonotype itself: At one end the junction does not follow the germline gene, possibly because of a read error. V is TRBV7-8 and J is TRBJ1-2, with unresolved D. The V gene's germline CDR1 is SGHVS and CDR2 FQNEAQ. This CDR3 has 16 residues. The CDR3 nucleotides are TGTGCCAGTAGCTTAGGTGCGGGCAGAACTAACTATAGCTACACCTTC. It codes for CASSLGAGRTNYSYTF.

The table lists this clonotype with a few counts. The chain combines TRBV4-2 with TRBJ1-4; D may be TRBD1 (6 bases). CDR3 length: 17 amino acids. Trimming removed 6 bases at V and 0 bases at J, with 17 bases between. In germline, CDR1 is LGHNA, CDR2 YNFKEQ. CDR3 in amino acids: CASSPPGQITTNEKLFF. The CDR3 region has the DNA TGTGCCAGCAGTCCTCCGGGACAAATTACAACTAATGAAAAACTGTTTTTT.

This clonotype was seen a handful of times. V gene TRBV6-2 or TRBV6-3 combines with J gene TRBJ1-5; D is undetermined. Germline assignment: CDR1 MNHEY and CDR2 SVGEGT. Deletions cut 2 bases from V and 0 bases from J, with 14 bases between. The CDR3 runs to 17 residues. CDR3 sequence reads: CASSYATGRYSNQPQHF. Here the CDR3 DNA reads TGTGCCAGCAGTTACGCCACCGGACGGTATAGCAATCAGCCCCAGCATTTT.

V is TRBV7-9 and J is TRBJ2-4; TRBD1 agrees at 9 bases. TRBJ2-7 matches the DNA end more closely, so the J call is doubtful. The CDR3 consists of 15 residues. Looked up from germline, CDR1 is SEHNR and CDR2 is FQNEAQ (reference sequence). Here the CDR3 reads CASSSPDRGTYEQYF. The CDR3 DNA is TGTGCCAGCAGCTCCCCAGACAGGGGGACATACGAGCAGTACTTC.

V and J are TRBV7-2 and TRBJ2-7, with D tentatively TRBD1 (6 bases). Trimming pared 2 bases from V and 7 bases from J, leaving 18 bases between. The germline V gene has CDR1 SGHTA and CDR2 FQGNSA. CDR3 size: 15 residues. This chain's CDR3 is CASSLRWTEYNEQYF. CDR3 DNA sequence: TGTGCCAGCAGCTTAAGGTGGACAGAATACAATGAGCAGTACTTC. The complete variable domain, with remaining parts taken from reference TRBV7-2 and TRBJ2-7, reads GAGVSQSPSNKVTEKGKDVELRCDPISGHTALYWYRQSLGQGLEFLIYFQGNSAPDKSGLPSDRFSAERTGGSVSTLTIQRTQQEDSAVYLCASSLRWTEYNEQYFGPGTRLTVT.

In its sample, this clonotype was seen a few times. The gene calls are TRBV5-1 and TRBJ2-3; perhaps TRBD1 as D (5 bases). This CDR3 comprises 15 residues. From germline, CDR1 is SGHRS and CDR2 YFSETQ. V dropped 2 bases and J dropped 1 base, with 11 bases sitting between them. The CDR3 here is CASSFDSTGTDTQYF. In DNA, the CDR3 is TGCGCCAGCAGCTTTGACAGTACGGGCACAGATACGCAGTATTTT.